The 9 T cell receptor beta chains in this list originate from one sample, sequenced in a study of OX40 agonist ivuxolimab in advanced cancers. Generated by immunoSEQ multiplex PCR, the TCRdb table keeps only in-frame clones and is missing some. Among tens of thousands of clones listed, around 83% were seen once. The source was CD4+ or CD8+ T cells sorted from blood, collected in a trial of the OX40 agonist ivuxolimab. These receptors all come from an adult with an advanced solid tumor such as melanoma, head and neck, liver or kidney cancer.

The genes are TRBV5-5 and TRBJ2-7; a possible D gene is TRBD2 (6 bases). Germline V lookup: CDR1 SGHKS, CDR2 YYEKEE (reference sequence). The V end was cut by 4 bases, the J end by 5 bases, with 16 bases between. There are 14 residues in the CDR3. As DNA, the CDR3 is TGTGCCAGCAGCCGGGTTTTGCGGGATAACGAGCAGTACTTC. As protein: CASSRVLRDNEQYF.

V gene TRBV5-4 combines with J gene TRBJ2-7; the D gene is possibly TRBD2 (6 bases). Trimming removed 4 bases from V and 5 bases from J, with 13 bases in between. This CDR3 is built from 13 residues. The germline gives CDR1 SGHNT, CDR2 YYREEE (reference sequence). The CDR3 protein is CASSPGLRDEQYV. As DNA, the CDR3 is TGTGCCAGCAGCCCGGGACTCCGCGACGAGCAGTACGTC.

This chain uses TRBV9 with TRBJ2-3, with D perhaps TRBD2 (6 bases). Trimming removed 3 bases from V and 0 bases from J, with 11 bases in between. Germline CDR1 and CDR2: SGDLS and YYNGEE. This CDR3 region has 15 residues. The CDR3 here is CASSDSGYSTDTQYF. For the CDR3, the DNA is TGTGCCAGCAGCGATAGCGGATATAGCACAGATACGCAGTATTTT.

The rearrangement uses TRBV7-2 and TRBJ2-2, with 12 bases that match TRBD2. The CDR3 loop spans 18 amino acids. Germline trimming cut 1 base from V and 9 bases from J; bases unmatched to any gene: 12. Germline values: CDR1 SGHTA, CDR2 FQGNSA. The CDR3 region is CASSLDRVTSGRSRELFF. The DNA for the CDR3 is TGTGCCAGCAGCTTAGATCGGGTGACTAGCGGGAGAAGTAGGGAGCTGTTTTTT. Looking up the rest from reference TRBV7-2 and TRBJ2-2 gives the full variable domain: GAGVSQSPSNKVTEKGKDVELRCDPISGHTALYWYRQSLGQGLEFLIYFQGNSAPDKSGLPSDRFSAERTGGSVSTLTIQRTQQEDSAVYLCASSLDRVTSGRSRELFFGEGSRLTVL.

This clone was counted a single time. In DNA form, the CDR3 reads TGTGCCAGCAGCTCGTGGGGCACTGAAGCTTTCTTT. Translating gives CASSSWGTEAFF. The chain is built from TRBV5-6 and TRBJ1-1, with D unresolved. V lost 3 bases to trimming and J lost 4 bases, with 7 bases between them. This CDR3 spans 12 amino acids. CDR1 SGHDT and CDR2 YYEEEE come from the germline V gene.

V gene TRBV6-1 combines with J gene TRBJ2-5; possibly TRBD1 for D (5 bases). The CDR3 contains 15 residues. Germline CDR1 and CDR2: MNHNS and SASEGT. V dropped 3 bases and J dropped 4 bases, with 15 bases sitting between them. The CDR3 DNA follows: TGTGCCAGCAGTGATTATCCCAGGGAAGGAGAGACCCAGTACTTC. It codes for CASSDYPREGETQYF.

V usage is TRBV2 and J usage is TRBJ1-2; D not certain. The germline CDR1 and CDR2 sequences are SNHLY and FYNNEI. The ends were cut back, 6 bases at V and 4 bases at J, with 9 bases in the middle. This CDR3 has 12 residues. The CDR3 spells CASSAGVYGYTF. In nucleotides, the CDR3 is TGTGCCAGCAGCGCCGGGGTCTATGGCTACACCTTC.

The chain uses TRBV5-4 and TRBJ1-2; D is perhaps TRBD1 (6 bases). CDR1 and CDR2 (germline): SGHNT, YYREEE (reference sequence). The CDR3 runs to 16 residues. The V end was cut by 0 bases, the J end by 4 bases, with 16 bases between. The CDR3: CASSLGSLTGSYGYTF. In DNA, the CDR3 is TGTGCCAGCAGCTTGGGGAGCCTGACAGGATCCTATGGCTACACCTTC.

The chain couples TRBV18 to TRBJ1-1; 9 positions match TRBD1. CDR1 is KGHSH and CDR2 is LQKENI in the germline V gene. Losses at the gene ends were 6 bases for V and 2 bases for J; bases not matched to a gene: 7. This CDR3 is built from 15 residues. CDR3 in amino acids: CASSKGTGRNTEAFF. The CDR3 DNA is TGTGCCAGCTCTAAGGGGACAGGGAGAAACACTGAAGCTTTCTTT. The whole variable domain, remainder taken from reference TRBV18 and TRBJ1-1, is NAGVMQNPRHLVRRRGQEARLRCSPMKGHSHVYWYRQLPEEGLKFMVYLQKENIIDESGMPKERFSAEFPKEGPSILRIQQVVRGDSAAYFCASSKGTGRNTEAFFGQGTRLTVV.